The 21 T cell receptor beta chains reported below all come from one sample, sequenced in a study of T cells expressing NK-cell markers. No DNA is given; TCRdb re-called the 5' RACE reads and lists each CDR3 protein once. This table lists approximately 110,000 distinct CDR3 sequences. Material: blood T cells: a sorted CD56 or NKG2C T cell subset, CD4+ or CD8+ T cells, or bulk PBMC T cells (not recorded which). These receptors were collected from a woman aged 18-70 years in good health.

This chain connects TRBV12-3 or TRBV12-4 to TRBJ1-4; checking the TCRdb D call of TRBD1 is not possible without DNA. This CDR3 has 15 residues. The CDR3 here is CASSTRRDRFEKLFF.

The rearrangement uses TRBV24-1 and TRBJ2-1; lacking DNA, the TRBD2 call made by TCRdb goes unchecked. The CDR3 is 14 amino acids. Germline V lookup: CDR1 KGHDR, CDR2 SFDVKD. The CDR3 protein is CATSDFAGVNEQFF.

This rearrangement joins TRBV29-1 to TRBJ1-2; checking the TCRdb D call of TRBD1 is not possible without DNA. The CDR3 contains 14 residues. Germline V gene lookup returns CDR1 SQVTM and CDR2 ANQGSEA. This CDR3 is CSVGGGSPNYGYTF.

This chain uses TRBV27 with TRBJ2-7; checking the TCRdb D call of TRBD2 is not possible without DNA. Germline CDR1 MNHEY, CDR2 SMNVEV (reference sequence). There are 13 residues in the CDR3. The CDR3 loop is CASSPALTWEQYF.

The chain uses TRBV6-2 or TRBV6-3 and TRBJ2-1; there is no DNA to check the TCRdb D call of TRBD2. CDR1 is MNHEY, CDR2 SVGEGT, per germline. This CDR3 contains 19 residues. The chain's CDR3 is CASSYSTLSGGPLRDEQFF.

V is TRBV4-3 and J is TRBJ2-2; TCRdb returns TRBD1, unconfirmable since there is no DNA. The CDR3 consists of 16 residues. Per the germline V gene, CDR1 is LGHNA and CDR2 is YSLEER. CDR3 residues: CASSQAQQGGTGELFF.

The chain carries TRBV7-2 and TRBJ2-7. Germline CDR1 SGHTA, CDR2 FQGNSA. The CDR3 covers 12 residues. The CDR3 reads CASSFNSYEQYF. The complete variable domain, with remaining parts taken from reference TRBV7-2 and TRBJ2-7, reads GAGVSQSPSNKVTEKGKDVELRCDPISGHTALYWYRQSLGQGLEFLIYFQGNSAPDKSGLPSDRFSAERTGGSVSTLTIQRTQQEDSAVYLCASSFNSYEQYFGPGTRLTVT.

This chain connects TRBV18 to TRBJ2-3; TCRdb names TRBD1, which stays unverified in the absence of DNA. CDR1 is KGHSH and CDR2 is LQKENI in the germline V gene. This CDR3 is 17 amino acids long. CDR3 sequence reads: CASSPTPTPPGTDTQYF.

The chain joins TRBV7-2 to TRBJ2-7; without DNA, the TCRdb call of TRBD1 cannot be checked. The CDR3 totals 13 residues. Germline values: CDR1 SGHTA, CDR2 FQGNSA. The CDR3 reads CASSQPGSYEQYF.

The V and J genes are TRBV7-9 and TRBJ2-7; TCRdb lists TRBD1, though no DNA is available to test this call. The CDR3 is made up of 15 amino acids. Germline loops: CDR1 SEHNR, CDR2 FQNEAQ (reference sequence). The CDR3 loop is CASSLLAGGYYEQYF.

The rearrangement links TRBV7-9 to TRBJ2-5; the TCRdb D gene call, TRBD2, has no DNA to confirm it. This CDR3 contains 17 residues. The germline gives CDR1 SEHNR, CDR2 FQNEAQ (reference sequence). The CDR3 sequence is CASSQTSGGTDQETQYF. Supplemented by reference TRBV7-9 and TRBJ2-5, the full variable domain reads DTGVSQNPRHKITKRGQNVTFRCDPISEHNRLYWYRQTLGQGPEFLTYFQNEAQLEKSRLLSDRFSAERPKGSFSTLEIQRTEQGDSAMYLCASSQTSGGTDQETQYFGPGTRLLVL.

This rearrangement joins TRBV4-3 to TRBJ2-7; TCRdb proposes TRBD1, but this gene call is untestable without DNA. This CDR3 region has 14 residues. CDR1 is LGHNA, CDR2 YSLEER, per germline. CDR3 in amino acids: CASSQDDRPYEQYF.

The chain is built from TRBV3-1 and TRBJ2-5; TCRdb's D gene call, TRBD2, goes unchecked for lack of DNA. The CDR3 sequence is 18 residues long. Germline values: CDR1 LGHDT, CDR2 YNNKEL (reference sequence). Here the CDR3 reads CASSQGKLAISLQETQYF.

The chain employs TRBV4-3 and TRBJ2-3; TCRdb returns TRBD2, unconfirmable since there is no DNA. This CDR3 is built from 17 residues. Germline CDR1 and CDR2: LGHNA and YSLEER. The CDR3 protein is CASSQDIAGDPTDTQYF.

J is TRBJ2-7 and V is TRBV6-1; TCRdb's D gene call, TRBD2, goes unchecked for lack of DNA. The CDR3 has 16 amino acids. In germline, CDR1 is MNHNS, CDR2 SASEGT. The CDR3 is CASSSWSGRPSYEQYF.

The chain links TRBV11-2 to TRBJ2-1; TCRdb names TRBD1, which stays unverified in the absence of DNA. The germline V gene encodes CDR1 SGHAT and CDR2 FQNNGV. The CDR3 length is 17 residues. CDR3 residues: CASSLDLGAFSYNEQFF.

This rearrangement joins TRBV7-9 to TRBJ2-1; TCRdb's D call of TRBD2 is untestable without DNA. Germline CDR1 reads SEHNR; CDR2 reads FQNEAQ (reference sequence). The CDR3 consists of 17 residues. CDR3 loop: CASSFRLAGGDSDEQFF. Full variable domain (outside the CDR3, taken from reference TRBV7-9 and TRBJ2-1): DTGVSQNPRHKITKRGQNVTFRCDPISEHNRLYWYRQTLGQGPEFLTYFQNEAQLEKSRLLSDRFSAERPKGSFSTLEIQRTEQGDSAMYLCASSFRLAGGDSDEQFFGPGTRLTVL.

The genes are TRBV4-3 and TRBJ2-5; with no DNA, the TCRdb D assignment of TRBD2 cannot be verified. CDR1 and CDR2 from the germline V gene are LGHNA and YSLEER. This CDR3 has 18 amino acids. The CDR3 protein is CASSQDRGQGLYQETQYF.

The chain links TRBV27 to TRBJ2-3; the TCRdb call, TRBD1, lacks DNA for checking. The CDR3 consists of 15 residues. Germline CDR1 reads MNHEY; CDR2 reads SMNVEV (reference sequence). The chain's CDR3 is CASGPVQGWADTQYF.

The chain carries TRBV28 and TRBJ1-2. The CDR3 length is 14 residues. CDR1 is MDHEN and CDR2 is SYDVKM in the germline V gene. The CDR3 here is CASSLEAFNYGYTF.

The V gene is TRBV7-9, the J gene TRBJ1-5. The CDR3 has 12 residues. Germline V gene data show CDR1 as SEHNR and CDR2 as FQNEAQ (reference sequence). CDR3 residues: CASSLVNQPQHF.